The entry below gives a single T cell receptor beta chain sequence along with its context. The sample belongs to a study of metastatic and nonmetastatic thyroid tumors. Before thyroid surgery, none of the patients had received any treatment. The ends lost 6 bases at V and 8 bases at J; junction bases unmatched: 8. The CDR3 contains 13 residues. Germline V gene data show CDR1 as MNHNS and CDR2 as SASEGT. MiXCR was used by TCRdb to re-call the PCR reads. The table lists about 70,000 clones, more than 15% of them singletons. Sequencing used blood. This sequence originates from a female donor with papillary thyroid cancer or a benign thyroid nodule (not recorded which). Some clones in this sample may be carry-over from other donors' samples. V gene TRBV6-1 combines with J gene TRBJ1-2; TRBD1 matches at 8 bases. This chain's CDR3 is CASRFGQGEGYTF. CDR3 sequence (DNA): TGTGCCAGCAGATTCGGACAGGGCGAAGGCTACACCTTC.